This T cell receptor beta chain was sequenced during a study of cytomegalovirus exposure and HLA in healthy donors (dated by TCRdb to the late 2010s). About the study as a whole: An earlier analysis of several hundred of the donors reported about 250 Gb of sequence data and 120 million or so unique TCR beta sequences from some 180 million T cells. Typing coverage differed by locus: A, B, C, DRB1 and DQB1 were typed in about 620-640 donors, DQA1 in 500 to 550, DPA1 in some 600, and DPB1 in just under 490. To decide whether each TCR beta V gene segment behaved as functional or pseudogenic, an earlier analysis of over 500 of the donors relied on high-throughput TCR beta sequencing. In a later analysis, previously published TCR beta repertoires from 550 to 750 donors were re-analyzed and high-resolution HLA genotyping was added so that TCR occurrence patterns could be studied. Both class I and class II loci were covered by HLA typing, at four-digit resolution. Four or five DR-DQ haplotypes were treated as single units for association and clustering because of strong linkage in the cohort. Donor age, sex, ethnicity and CMV serostatus were collected together with the repertoire data. Among several hundred genotyped donors of the cohort, an average of roughly 230,000 unique TCR beta nucleotide sequences was sequenced per donor, of which about 18% were non-productive. The genetic ancestry cluster associated with self-reported Caucasian donors included over 80% of the roughly 390 genotyped donors. A later genetic analysis used genome-wide SNP genotypes for 398 of the 666 donors, treating that subset as a discovery cohort. Besides the first cohort of around 700 subjects, a separate validation cohort made up of roughly 120 different subjects was used. An early release covering 550 to 700 HLA-typed donors comprised roughly 300 gigabases of sequencing data and tens of millions of unique TCR sequences. The study aimed to test whether signatures of past pathogen exposure could be identified by cataloging public T cell receptors. All discovery cohort repertoires had been generated on a single sequencing platform. Rather than drawing on any new phenotypic data, the later analysis identified candidate immune exposures from TCR beta sequences and the way those sequences occurred across donors. Using immunosequencing, the study profiled T cell repertoires from approximately 700 subjects and related those repertoires to cytomegalovirus serostatus. To predict cytomegalovirus infection status, the study combined high-throughput TCR immunosequencing, statistical association of individual TCRs with disease status, and machine learning.

Receptors were amplified or captured by the immunoSEQ multiplex PCR assay. For the multiplex PCR, a mixture combining 60 forward primers for TCR Vbeta segments and 13 reverse primers for TCR Jbeta segments was used. The CDR3 region of rearranged TCR beta genes was amplified from genomic DNA by a multiplex PCR assay. The Illumina HiSeq System was used to sequence the amplified TCR beta libraries as 87-base-pair reads. Turning to the authors' computational methods: In a later analysis, tens of millions of unique TCR beta chains were counted across the roughly 610 repertoires, and roughly 10 million of these chains were shared by at least two donors. Raw reads were error-corrected and collapsed into unique sequences by a nearest-neighbor algorithm in which closely related sequences were merged to remove PCR and sequencing errors. CDR3 sequences were aligned to IMGT reference sequences to assign V, D and J gene segments. For a sequence to be retained, at least a six-nucleotide match to both a V gene segment and a J gene segment was required. A rearrangement was called productive if the CDR3 had no stop codons and remained in frame with V and J, and every other rearrangement was called non-productive. Following IMGT convention, CDR3 was defined as the stretch from the second conserved V-encoded cysteine to the conserved J-encoded phenylalanine. The earlier analysis of 500 to 750 of the donors excluded any sequence lacking an unambiguous match to a single V gene segment. In an earlier analysis of roughly 600 of the donors, a V segment was called functional when productive rearrangements were above 56.7%, and segregating when the standard deviation between donors exceeded 5%. A statistical classification framework was developed to diagnose cytomegalovirus status using the catalog of TCR beta chain sequences. A later analysis assigned V and J genes by comparing TCR nucleotide sequences with IMGT/GENE-DB human TR gene sequences. The TCRdist pipeline was used in a later analysis to assign CDR3 sequences and most-parsimonious VDJ recombination scenarios. In a later analysis, each TCR beta chain was defined by its CDR3 amino acid sequence together with its V-gene family, and reads lacking a unique V-gene family were excluded. As a way to deal with suspected cross-contamination and a sequencing artifact, a later analysis dropped hundreds of nucleotide sequences that were highly shared and had low generation probability. A later analysis calculated a clonal expansion index for each public chain from normalized within-repertoire ranks of inferred template counts. In a later analysis, generation probabilities were computed using a VDJ recombination model fitted to out-of-frame rearrangements, and the results were checked against IGoR. Hypergeometric tests were used in a later analysis to score TCR-TCR, TCR-HLA and TCR-CMV co-occurrence, with a repertoire-size bias correction applied to the TCR pairs. False discovery rates were estimated in a later analysis by permuting HLA or CMV assignments 20 times. A later analysis grouped co-occurring TCRs with DBSCAN, adding TCRdist sequence similarity when clustering within HLA-allele-positive subsets. For co-occurrence clustering, repertoires with fewer than 30,000 or more than 120,000 public chains were excluded, along with roughly five repertoires with anomalous nucleotide sharing. TCRdb provides this immuneACCESS table in a form limited to in-frame rearrangements. Some clones are lacking; in checked studies, under half of them reflect an unresolved V gene, and why the rest are absent is not known. The DNA was the basis for D and trimming; V, J and clone size are from that table. The sample table contains fewer than 50,000 clones; only one count was recorded for under 70% of them. The ten largest clones take up about 11% of the sample.

The cohort consisted of 666 healthy bone marrow donors. All cohort members were sampled while nominally healthy, although unrecorded immune exposures were likely present. The donor tested CMV seropositive, placing the donor among the 250 to 350 seropositive members of the cohort. Each donor provided a peripheral blood sample, and peripheral blood mononuclear cells were used for TCR beta sequencing. Genomic DNA was extracted from the blood cell samples with the Qiagen DNeasy Blood Extraction Kit. Regarding this clone: Its antigen target is currently unknown. Base qualities are not recorded, but no much larger clone differs from it by a single base.

Findings and caveats that apply to the study as a whole: In a later genetic analysis, a missense DCLRE1C variant was associated with V-gene and J-gene trimming of TCR beta chains, and the association was replicated in an independent cohort. In a later analysis, most CMV-associated TCR beta chains were found to appear HLA-restricted, with HLA associations seemingly driven largely by CMV exposure. Specific HLA alleles were associated with roughly 16,000 TCR beta sequences at a false discovery rate of 0.05 in a later analysis. This cohort had only TCR beta chains sequenced, and the lack of alpha or paired-chain data limited which features could be detected. In a later genetic analysis, fewer N-insertions in productive TCRs were reported among donors in an Asian-associated ancestry cluster than the approximately 710-donor mean. According to a later analysis, parvovirus B19, influenza, CMV and Epstein-Barr virus appeared linked to several top co-occurrence clusters. For the cohort, immune exposure information was limited to CMV serostatus. A cluster of highly shared sequence variants was judged likely to be a technical artifact of the sequencing pipeline. The study listed 164 TCR beta chains as associated with cytomegalovirus. A further reported finding was that TCR beta sequences accurately predicted the HLA-A and HLA-B alleles for most subjects in the first cohort. According to the authors, the approach could potentially be generalized to other disease states and immunological phenotypes. Most TCR sequences were seen in very few donors, while some public TCRs were found in many individuals. Three of the identified cytomegalovirus-associated TCR beta chains were confirmed in vitro to be specific for cytomegalovirus antigens. Because counts were too low, roughly 17 rarely observed V segments, including chromosome 9 orphons, were left out of the earlier analysis of about 620 of the donors. Presence/absence analyses assumed roughly uniform sequencing depth across donors, an assumption that may not hold. Compared with equally common non-associated chains, HLA-associated TCR beta chains in a later analysis were more clonally expanded and had lower generation probabilities. In an earlier analysis of approximately 590 of the donors, most TCR beta V segments appeared in productive rearrangements about 87% or about 30% of the time, broadly matching IMGT annotations. When HLA alleles, especially DR and DQ, strongly co-occurred, attributing TCR associations to individual alleles was difficult. Cytomegalovirus status was reported to be diagnosed by the classifier with high specificity and sensitivity in both the original and validation cohorts. Correlated functional status among segregating V segments might reflect linkage disequilibrium, but an unknown experimental factor could not be ruled out. Because HLA typing was missing for some donors at each locus, association tests included only the typed subset. In a later analysis, TCR association rates were found to vary across HLA loci, with the most associated TCRs seen for DRB1 alleles and the fewest for HLA-C alleles.

Sequencing was performed on PBMCs. This TCR was recovered from a man aged 55 to 70 in good health and CMV-seropositive.

This receptor has the CDR3 CASSRSRTPYEQYF. The sequenced DNA is TGTGCCAGCAGCCGATCTCGTACACCCTACGAGCAGTACTTC. The sequence joins TRBV7-9 to TRBJ2-7; the D gene is not confidently resolved. V lost 5 bases and J lost 2 bases; the stretch between them is 13 bases long. CDR1 and CDR2 are drawn from the germline V gene (reference sequence): SEHNR, FQNEAQ. The CDR3 holds 14 amino acids from the cysteine to the phenylalanine. The entry retains the CDR3 DNA only, 42 bases that are in frame from base 1. This CDR3, with the reference TRBV7-9 and TRBJ2-7 proteins standing in past its ends, gives the full variable domain DTGVSQNPRHKITKRGQNVTFRCDPISEHNRLYWYRQTLGQGPEFLTYFQNEAQLEKSRLLSDRFSAERPKGSFSTLEIQRTEQGDSAMYLCASSRSRTPYEQYFGPGTRLTVT.